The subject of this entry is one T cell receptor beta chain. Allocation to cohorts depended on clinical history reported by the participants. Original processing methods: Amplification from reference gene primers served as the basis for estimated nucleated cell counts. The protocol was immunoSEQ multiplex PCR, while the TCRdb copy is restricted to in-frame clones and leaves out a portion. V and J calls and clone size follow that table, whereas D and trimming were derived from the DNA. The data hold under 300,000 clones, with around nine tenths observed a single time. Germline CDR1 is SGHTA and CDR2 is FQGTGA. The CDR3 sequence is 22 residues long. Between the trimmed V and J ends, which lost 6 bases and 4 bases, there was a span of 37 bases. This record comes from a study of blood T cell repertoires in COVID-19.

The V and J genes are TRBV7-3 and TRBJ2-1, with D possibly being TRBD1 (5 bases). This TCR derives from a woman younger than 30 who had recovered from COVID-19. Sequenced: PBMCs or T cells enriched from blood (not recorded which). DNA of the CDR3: TGTGCCAGCAGTTCCGTGCCAGACCGCGAGAAACAGGCCAGACTGGGGTACAATGAGCAGTTCTTC. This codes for CASSSVPDREKQARLGYNEQFF.